The sequence of this TCR beta chain was determined in a study of blood T cell repertoires in COVID-19. Turning to the study itself: The United States, Italy and Spain supplied acute and convalescent COVID-19 samples. T cells, B-cell-depleted T cells, or PBMCs supplied cDNA or gDNA.

Germline V gene sequence: CDR1 SGHTS, CDR2 YDEGEE. The V end was cut by 0 bases, the J end by 4 bases, with 14 bases between. The CDR3 has 15 residues. This clone is judged medium-sized (0.01 to 0.1%). Per the study methods: For nucleated cells, counts were estimated from reference gene primer amplification. Assay used: immunoSEQ multiplex PCR; TCRdb lists only in-frame clones, some missing. V and J calls and clone size are given by that table; D and trimming were obtained from the DNA. The sample has under 100,000 clones, 65% to 85% seen once. The specimen sequenced was peripheral blood. The J gene is TRBJ2-7, the V gene TRBV5-8, with D perhaps TRBD2 (5 bases). This clonotype was obtained from a woman aged 60-75 years with acute or convalescent COVID-19. The CDR3 sequence: CASSLETGRGYEQYF. CDR3 coding DNA: TGTGCCAGCAGCTTGGAAACTGGACGGGGTTACGAGCAGTACTTC.